Shown below are 7 T cell receptor beta chains from a single sample sequenced in a study of T cells in Graves' hyperthyroidism and ophthalmopathy. TCR beta CDR3 region amplification was performed from RNA transcripts. The HTBI set primed first-round TCR CDR3 RT-PCR. TCRdb ran MiXCR on the multiplex PCR reads and lists one entry per CDR3 protein. Among under 650,000 distinct CDR3 sequences, 15% to 20% were seen once, and the ten largest hold 3.8%. Material for sequencing was blood. These receptors were collected from a woman aged 25 to 39 with Graves' hyperthyroidism.

This clonotype was seen many times. The chain recombines TRBV2 with TRBJ2-2; D is unresolved. CDR1 is SNHLY and CDR2 is FYNNEI in the germline V gene. The V end lost 3 bases, the J end lost 7 bases, and 6 bases lay between the germline ends. The CDR3 length is 12 residues. The CDR3 DNA reads as TGTGCCAGCAGTGATATAGACGGGGAGCTGTTTTTT. Translating gives CASSDIDGELFF.

This clonotype has more than one count but fewer than ten. This may stem from a read error, because a much larger clone lies one nucleotide away. The chain is built from TRBV12-3 or TRBV12-4 and TRBJ2-2; D unclear. The CDR3 extends over 12 amino acids. Trimming cost V 6 bases and J 5 bases, with 7 bases left between them. The chain's CDR3 is CASSSETGELFF. The DNA of the CDR3 is TGTGCCAGCAGCTCAGAGACCGGGGAGCTGTTTTTT.

The chain has TRBV19 and TRBJ1-2; perhaps TRBD1 as D (5 bases). The germline CDR1 and CDR2 sequences are LNHDA and SQIVND (reference sequence). The CDR3 has 12 residues. Trimming stripped 4 bases from V and 8 bases from J, with 11 bases between. The CDR3 DNA reads TGTGCCAGTAGTACCGGGACTCGGGGCTACACCTTC. Translated, it gives CASSTGTRGYTF.

This clonotype appeared a few times. V usage is TRBV7-8 and J usage is TRBJ2-7, with D perhaps TRBD1 (6 bases). Trimming stripped 4 bases from V and 2 bases from J, with 9 bases between. CDR1 is SGHVS, CDR2 FQNEAQ, per germline. The CDR3 is 13 amino acids. In DNA form, the CDR3 reads TGTGCCAGCAGCTGGGACACGACCTACGAGCAGTACTTC. Protein: CASSWDTTYEQYF.

The chain recombines TRBV12-5 with TRBJ1-2; 9 nucleotides agree with TRBD1. This CDR3 spans 18 amino acids. After removal of 2 bases from V and 0 bases from J, the junction contained 10 bases not matched to a gene. The V gene's germline CDR1 is LGHNT and CDR2 FRNRAP. Written as DNA, the CDR3 is TGTGCTAGTGGTTTGAAATTGACAGGGGGACCAGCTAACTATGGCTACACCTTC. Amino acids: CASGLKLTGGPANYGYTF.

This clonotype was counted only a few times. Here the CDR3 reads CASSVRDTNTGELFF. DNA for the CDR3: TGTGCCAGCAGCGTCAGGGACACCAACACCGGGGAGCTGTTTTTT. The chain uses TRBV5-5 and TRBJ2-2, with a possible D match to TRBD1 (6 bases). V was cut by 4 bases and J by 2 bases, with 12 bases left in between. The CDR3 extends over 15 amino acids. Germline V gene data show CDR1 as SGHKS and CDR2 as YYEKEE (reference sequence). Together with reference TRBV5-5 and TRBJ2-2, the CDR3 gives the full variable domain: DAGVTQSPTHLIKTRGQQVTLRCSPISGHKSVSWYQQVLGQGPQFIFQYYEKEERGRGNFPDRFSARQFPNYSSELNVNALLLGDSALYLCASSVRDTNTGELFFGEGSRLTVL.

This clonotype showed up many times. This chain links TRBV27 with TRBJ2-7; 12 bases are a match to TRBD1. Germline loops: CDR1 MNHEY, CDR2 SMNVEV (reference sequence). V lost 5 bases to trimming and J lost 7 bases; unmatched junction nucleotides: 15. This CDR3 comprises 17 residues. The CDR3 DNA follows: TGTGCCAGCAGTCTTTTGAGAGGGGGACAGGGGGCTCGGGAGCAGTACTTC. Translating gives CASSLLRGGQGAREQYF.